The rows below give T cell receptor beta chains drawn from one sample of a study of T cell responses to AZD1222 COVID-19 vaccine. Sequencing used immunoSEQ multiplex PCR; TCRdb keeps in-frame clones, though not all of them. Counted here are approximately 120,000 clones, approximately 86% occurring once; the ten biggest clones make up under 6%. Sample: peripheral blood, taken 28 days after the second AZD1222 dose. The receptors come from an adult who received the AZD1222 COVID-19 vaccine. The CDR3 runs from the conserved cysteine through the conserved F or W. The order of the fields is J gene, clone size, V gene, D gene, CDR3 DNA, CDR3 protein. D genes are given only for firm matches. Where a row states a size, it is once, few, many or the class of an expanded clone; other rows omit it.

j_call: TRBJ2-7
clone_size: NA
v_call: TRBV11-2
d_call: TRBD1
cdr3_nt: TGTGCCAGCAGCCCAGCCAGGGACAGGAGCTCCTACGAGCAGTACTTC
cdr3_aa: CASSPARDRSSYEQYF

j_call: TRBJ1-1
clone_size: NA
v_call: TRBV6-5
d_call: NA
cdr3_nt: TGTGCCAGCAACCAGGGTAGAACGACTGAAGCTTTCTTT
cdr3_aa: CASNQGRTTEAFF

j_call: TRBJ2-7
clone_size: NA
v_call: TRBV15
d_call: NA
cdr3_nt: TGTGCCACCAGCCCTCGTCGGGGTTCCTACGAGCAGTACTTC
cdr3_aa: CATSPRRGSYEQYF

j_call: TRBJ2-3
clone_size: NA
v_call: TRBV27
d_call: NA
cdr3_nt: TGTGCCAGCAGTTTCCCCAGGATGCGGGGTCCACGGCTTCGGGGAGATACGCAGTATTTT
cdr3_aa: CASSFPRMRGPRLRGDTQYF

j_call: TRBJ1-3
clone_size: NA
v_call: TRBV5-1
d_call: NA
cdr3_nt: TGCGCCAGCAGCCCCTCAGGGTCTGGAAACACCATATATTTT
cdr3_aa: CASSPSGSGNTIYF

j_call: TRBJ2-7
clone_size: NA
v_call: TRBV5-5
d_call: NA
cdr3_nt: TGTGCCAGCAGCTTGGCCGGGCAGGGCTACGAGCAGTACTTC
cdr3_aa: CASSLAGQGYEQYF

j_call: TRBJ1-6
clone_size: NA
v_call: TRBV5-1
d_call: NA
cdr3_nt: TGCGCCAGCAGCCCGCACATAGCCGACAATTCACCCCTCCACTTT
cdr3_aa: CASSPHIADNSPLHF

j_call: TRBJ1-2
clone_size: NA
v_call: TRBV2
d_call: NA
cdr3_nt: TGTGCCAGCAGTGGCTCACTCCCCGGGGACGGCTACACCTTC
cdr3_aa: CASSGSLPGDGYTF

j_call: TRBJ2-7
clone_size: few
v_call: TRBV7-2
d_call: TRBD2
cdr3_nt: TGTGCCAGCAGCGGAACTAGCGGGTCTTACTACGAGCAGTACTTC
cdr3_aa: CASSGTSGSYYEQYF

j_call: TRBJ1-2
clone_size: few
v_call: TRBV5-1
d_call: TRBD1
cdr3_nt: TGCGCCAGCAGCTACGGACAGGACTATGGCTACACCTTC
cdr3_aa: CASSYGQDYGYTF

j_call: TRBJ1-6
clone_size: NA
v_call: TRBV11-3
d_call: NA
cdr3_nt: TGTGCCAGCAGCTTAGGGGCAGGTTATAATTCACCCCTCCACTTT
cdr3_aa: CASSLGAGYNSPLHF

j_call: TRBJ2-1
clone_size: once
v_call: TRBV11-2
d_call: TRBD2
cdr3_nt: TGTGCCAGCAGCTCAGCGGGACTAGCGGGAGGTGGTGAGCAGTTCTTC
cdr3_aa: CASSSAGLAGGGEQFF

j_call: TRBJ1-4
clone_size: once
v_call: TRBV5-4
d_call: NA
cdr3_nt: TGTGCCAGCAGCTTCGGGGGCACGACTAATGAAAAACTGTTTTTT
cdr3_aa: CASSFGGTTNEKLFF

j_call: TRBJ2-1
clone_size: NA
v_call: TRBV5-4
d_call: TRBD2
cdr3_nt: TGTGCCAGCAGCTTGTGGGGGCGGGGGGCCTACAATGAGCAGTTCTTC
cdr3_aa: CASSLWGRGAYNEQFF

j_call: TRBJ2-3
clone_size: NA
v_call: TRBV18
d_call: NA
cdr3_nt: TGTGCCAGCTCACCACCCCTGTTAGGCTCCGGCACAGATACGCAGTATTTT
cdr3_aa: CASSPPLLGSGTDTQYF

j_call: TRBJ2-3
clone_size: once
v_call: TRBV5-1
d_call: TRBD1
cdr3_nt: TGCGCCAGCAGTATACAGGGGGTCCTGACAGATACGCAGTATTTT
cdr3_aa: CASSIQGVLTDTQYF

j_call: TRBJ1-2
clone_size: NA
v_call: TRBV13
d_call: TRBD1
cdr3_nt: TGTGCCAGCAGGTCAGGGGGGGAGTATGGCTACACCTTC
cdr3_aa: CASRSGGEYGYTF

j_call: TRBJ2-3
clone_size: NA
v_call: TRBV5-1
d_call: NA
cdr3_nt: TGCGCCAGCAGCTTGGAGGGCGCGCAGTATTTT
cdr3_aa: CASSLEGAQYF

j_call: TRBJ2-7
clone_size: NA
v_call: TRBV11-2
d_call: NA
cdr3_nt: TGTGCCAGCAGCTTATTAGGGAACGAGCAGTACTTC
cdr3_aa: CASSLLGNEQYF

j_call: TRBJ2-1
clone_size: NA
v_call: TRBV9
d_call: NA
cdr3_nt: TGTGCCAGCAGCGTAGGAGGTGCTTTGGAGCAGTTCTTC
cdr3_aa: CASSVGGALEQFF

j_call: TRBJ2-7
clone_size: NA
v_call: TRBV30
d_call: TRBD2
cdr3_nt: TGTGCCTCCCTCCTAGCGGGAGGGCCCTCCTACGAGCAGTACTTC
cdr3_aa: CASLLAGGPSYEQYF

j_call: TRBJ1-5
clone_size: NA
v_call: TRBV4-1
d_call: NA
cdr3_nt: TGCGCCAGCAGCCAAGGGACAGCATGGAATCAGCCCCAGCATTTT
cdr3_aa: CASSQGTAWNQPQHF

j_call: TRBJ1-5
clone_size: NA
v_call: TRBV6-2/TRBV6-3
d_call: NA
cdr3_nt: TGTGCCAGCAGTTACGGATTGACTCAGCCCCAGCATTTT
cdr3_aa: CASSYGLTQPQHF

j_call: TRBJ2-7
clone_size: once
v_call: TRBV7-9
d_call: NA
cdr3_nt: TGTGCCAGCAGCTTAGGGGCGGTGGCAGGGTCCGAGCAGTACTTC
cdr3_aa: CASSLGAVAGSEQYF

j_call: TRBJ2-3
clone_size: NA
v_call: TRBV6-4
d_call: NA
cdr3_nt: TGTGCCAGCAGTGACTCGGGAGATACGCAGTATTTT
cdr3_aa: CASSDSGDTQYF

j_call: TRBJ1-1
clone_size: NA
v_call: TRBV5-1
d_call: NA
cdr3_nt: TGCGCCAGCAGCCTAGAGGGGTCTCCGGGGACTGAAGCTTTCTTT
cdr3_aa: CASSLEGSPGTEAFF

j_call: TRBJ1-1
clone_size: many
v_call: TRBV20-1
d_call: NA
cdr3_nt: TGCAGTGTTGGCGTCAACACTGAAGCTTTCTTT
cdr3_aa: CSVGVNTEAFF

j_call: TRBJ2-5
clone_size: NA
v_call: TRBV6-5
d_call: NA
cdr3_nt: TGTGCCAGCCGTTCGTCGGGCCAAGAGACCCAGTACTTC
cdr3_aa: CASRSSGQETQYF

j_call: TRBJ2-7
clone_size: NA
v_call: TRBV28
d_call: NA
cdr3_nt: TGTGCCAGCAGTTTATCGGCTCTCCTGTCCCACGAGCAGTACTTC
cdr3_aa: CASSLSALLSHEQYF

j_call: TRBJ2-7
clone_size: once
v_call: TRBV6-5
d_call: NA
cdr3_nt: TGTGCCAGCAAGATTCGTTCTCCCGTCTACGAGCAGTACTTC
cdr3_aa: CASKIRSPVYEQYF

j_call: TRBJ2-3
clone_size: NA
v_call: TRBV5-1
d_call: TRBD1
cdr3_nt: TGCGCCAGCAGCTTTTCGGCAGGGGGAGATACGCAGTATTTT
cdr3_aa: CASSFSAGGDTQYF

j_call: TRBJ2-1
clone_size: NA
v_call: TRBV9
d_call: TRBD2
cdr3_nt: TGTGCCAGCAGCCCGCGACTAGCGGGGGATGAGCAGTTCTTC
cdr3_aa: CASSPRLAGDEQFF

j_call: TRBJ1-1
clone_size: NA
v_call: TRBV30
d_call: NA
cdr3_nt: TGTGCCTGGACAGGGGCCGCGAACACTGAAGCTTTCTTT
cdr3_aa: CAWTGAANTEAFF

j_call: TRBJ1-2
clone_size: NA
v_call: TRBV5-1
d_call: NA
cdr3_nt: TGCGCCAGCAGCCCCGGACAGCTACGTTCAGGCTACACCTTC
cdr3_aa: CASSPGQLRSGYTF

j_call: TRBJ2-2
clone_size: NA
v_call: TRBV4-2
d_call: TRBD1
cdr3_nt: TGTGCCCCCACCCAAGACAGGGGGGGGTTGTCCGGGGAGCTGTTTTTT
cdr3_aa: CAPTQDRGGLSGELFF

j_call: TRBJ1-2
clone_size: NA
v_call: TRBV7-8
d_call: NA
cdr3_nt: TGTGCCAGCAGCCCTCGTTGGTCCAACTATGGCTACACCTTC
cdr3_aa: CASSPRWSNYGYTF

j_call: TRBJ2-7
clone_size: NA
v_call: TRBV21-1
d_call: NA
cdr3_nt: TGTGCCAGCAGCAATTGCGGACACAGCGAGATCTACGAGCAGTACTTC
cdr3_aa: CASSNCGHSEIYEQYF

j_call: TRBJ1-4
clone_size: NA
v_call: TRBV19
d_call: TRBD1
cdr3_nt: TGTGCCAGTAGCCAACAGGGGAGTAATGAAAAACTGTTTTTT
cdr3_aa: CASSQQGSNEKLFF

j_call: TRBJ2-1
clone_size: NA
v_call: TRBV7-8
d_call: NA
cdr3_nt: TGTGCCAGCGGGGGACAACCCTACAATGAGCAGTTCTTC
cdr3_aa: CASGGQPYNEQFF

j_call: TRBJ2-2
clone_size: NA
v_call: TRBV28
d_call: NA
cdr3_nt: TGTGCCAGCAGGGGGGGACAGTACACCGGGGAGCTGTTTTTT
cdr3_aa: CASRGGQYTGELFF

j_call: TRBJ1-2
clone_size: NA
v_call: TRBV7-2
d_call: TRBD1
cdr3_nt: TGTGCCAGCACGCTCACAGGGACAGGGGGCCCCAATGGCTACACCTTC
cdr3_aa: CASTLTGTGGPNGYTF

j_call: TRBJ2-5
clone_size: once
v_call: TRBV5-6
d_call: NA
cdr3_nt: TGTGCCAGCGCTTCAGGTAGGACGGAGACCCAGTACTTC
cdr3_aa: CASASGRTETQYF